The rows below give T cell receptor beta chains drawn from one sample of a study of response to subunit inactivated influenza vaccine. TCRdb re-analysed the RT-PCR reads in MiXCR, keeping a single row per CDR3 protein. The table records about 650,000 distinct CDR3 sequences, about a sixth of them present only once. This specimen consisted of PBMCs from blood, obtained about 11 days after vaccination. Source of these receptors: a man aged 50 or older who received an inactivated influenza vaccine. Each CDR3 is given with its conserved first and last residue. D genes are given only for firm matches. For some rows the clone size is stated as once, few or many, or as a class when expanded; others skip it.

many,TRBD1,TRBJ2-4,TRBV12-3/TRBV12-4,TGTGCCAGCAGTACGGGACAGGGTAGAGACATTCAGTACTTC,CASSTGQGRDIQYF
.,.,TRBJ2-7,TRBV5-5,TGTGCCAGCACCTCAGGGGCGGGAACCTACGAGCAGTACTTC,CASTSGAGTYEQYF
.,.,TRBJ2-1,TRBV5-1,TGCGCCAGCAGCCCGAGGGAAGCGGGCTACAATGAGCAGTTCTTC,CASSPREAGYNEQFF
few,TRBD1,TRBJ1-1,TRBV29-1,TGCAGCGTTGGGGGACAGGTCCCTGAAGCTTTCTTT,CSVGGQVPEAFF
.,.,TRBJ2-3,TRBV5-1,TGCGCCAGCAGCTTGAATGGCCCAGATACGCAGTATTTT,CASSLNGPDTQYF
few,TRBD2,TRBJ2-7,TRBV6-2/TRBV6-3,TGTGCCAGCAGTTACCAAGCGGGAGTGAACGAGCAGTACTTC,CASSYQAGVNEQYF
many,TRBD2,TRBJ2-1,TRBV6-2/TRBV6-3,TGTGCCAGCAGTCCAGGACTAGAATTTTACAATGAGCAGTTCTTC,CASSPGLEFYNEQFF
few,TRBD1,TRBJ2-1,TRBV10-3,TGTGCCATCGCGGACAGGGGGCGAGATGAGCAGTTCTTC,CAIADRGRDEQFF
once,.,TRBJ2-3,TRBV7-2,TGTGCCAGCAGATTAGCACGTAACACAGATACGCAGTATTTT,CASRLARNTDTQYF
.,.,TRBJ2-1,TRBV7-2,TGTGCCAGCAGCACCTGGGGGATGGACAATGAGCAGTTCTTC,CASSTWGMDNEQFF
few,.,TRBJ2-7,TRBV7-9,TGTGCCAGCAGCACTGGAGTAAACGAGCAGTACTTC,CASSTGVNEQYF
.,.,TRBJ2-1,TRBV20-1,TGCAGTGCAACAGATGGTTCTGACATCAATGAGCAGTTCTTC,CSATDGSDINEQFF
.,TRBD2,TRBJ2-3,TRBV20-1,TGCAGTGCTCCACACATGACTAGCGGGAGGGCTGATACGCAGTATTTT,CSAPHMTSGRADTQYF
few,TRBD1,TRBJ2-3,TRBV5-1,TGCGCCAGCAGCTTGGACGGGACAGGGGCTTCAGATACGCAGTATTTT,CASSLDGTGASDTQYF
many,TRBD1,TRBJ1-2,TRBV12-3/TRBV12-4,TGTGCCAGCAGGACAGGGGGTGACTATGGCTACACCTTC,CASRTGGDYGYTF
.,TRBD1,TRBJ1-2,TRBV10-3,TGTGCCATCAGTGAGCCGACAGGGGCTAACTATGGCTACACCTTC,CAISEPTGANYGYTF
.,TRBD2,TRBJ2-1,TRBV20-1,TGCAGTGCTAGATCCGGGCTAGCGGGAGGCCACGAGCAGTTCTTC,CSARSGLAGGHEQFF
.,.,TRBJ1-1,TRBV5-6,TGTGCCAGCAGCCCCTTACAGGGACGGACTGAAGCTTTCTTT,CASSPLQGRTEAFF
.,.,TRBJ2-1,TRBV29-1,TGCAGCGTTGAAGGTACTAGCAGAAATTACAATGAGCAGTTCTTC,CSVEGTSRNYNEQFF
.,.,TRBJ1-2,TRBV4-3,TGCGCCAGCAGCCAAGTGCAGGCGGGGGGCTACACCTTC,CASSQVQAGGYTF
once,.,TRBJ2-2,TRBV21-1,TGTGCCAGCAGCGCCCCCCCTAGCGGGGGGGGAACGAACACCGGGGAGCTGTTTTTT,CASSAPPSGGGTNTGELFF
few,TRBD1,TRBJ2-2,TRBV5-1,TGCGCCAGCACCCGGCTGGCAGGGGGCACCGGGGAGCTGTTTTTT,CASTRLAGGTGELFF
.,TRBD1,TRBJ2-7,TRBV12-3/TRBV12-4,TGTGCCAGCAGCACCTCACAGGGGTCCCCCTACGAGCAGTACTTC,CASSTSQGSPYEQYF
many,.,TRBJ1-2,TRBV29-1,TGCAGCGTTGAAGATCTCAGGACAGCTAGTTTCTATGGCTACACCTTC,CSVEDLRTASFYGYTF
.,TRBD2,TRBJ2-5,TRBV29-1,TGCAGCGTTGAAGGCGGGACTAGCGCCTTCCAAGAGACCCAGTACTTC,CSVEGGTSAFQETQYF
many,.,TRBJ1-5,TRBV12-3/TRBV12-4,TGTGCCAGCAGTGTACGGGAGCCTCAGCCCCAGCATTTT,CASSVREPQPQHF
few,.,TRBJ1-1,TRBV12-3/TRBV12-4,TGTGCCAGCAGTCCGACAGTGGGGGTTGAAGCTTTCTTT,CASSPTVGVEAFF
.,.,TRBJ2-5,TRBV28,TGTGCCAGCAGTACACAGGGCCGAGAGACCCAGTACTTC,CASSTQGRETQYF
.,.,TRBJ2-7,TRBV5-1,TGCGCCAGCAGCTTGAACAGGGCAACTAACAAGCAGTACTTC,CASSLNRATNKQYF
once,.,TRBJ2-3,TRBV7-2,TGTGCCAGCAAAGGTAGCTTAGTCACAGATACGCAGTATTTT,CASKGSLVTDTQYF
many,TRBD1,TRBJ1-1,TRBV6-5,TGTGCCAGCAGTTATGCCGCCGGGACAGCGAACACTGAAGCTTTCTTT,CASSYAAGTANTEAFF
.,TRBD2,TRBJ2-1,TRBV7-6,TGTGCCAGCAGCTCCTGGGGTAGCGGGGGGGCCAGGAATGAGCAGTTCTTC,CASSSWGSGGARNEQFF
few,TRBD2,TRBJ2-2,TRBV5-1,TGCGCCAGCAGCTTGAACCTAGCGGGACTCACCGGGGAGCTGTTTTTT,CASSLNLAGLTGELFF
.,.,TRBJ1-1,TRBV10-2,TGCGCCAGCCTAAAGGGGGGCACTGAAGCTTTCTTT,CASLKGGTEAFF
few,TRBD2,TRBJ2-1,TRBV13,TGTGCCAGCAGCTTGGTGGGACTAGCGGGAGGATTTCCTGAGCAGTTCTTC,CASSLVGLAGGFPEQFF
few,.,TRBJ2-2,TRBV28,TGTGCCAGCAGTTTACCCTCCGTGGAGCTGTTTTTT,CASSLPSVELFF
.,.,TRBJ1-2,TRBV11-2,TGTGCCAGCAGCTCGAGACGGACAGACAACTATGGCTACACCTTC,CASSSRRTDNYGYTF
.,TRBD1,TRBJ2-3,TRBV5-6,TGTGCCAGCCCACCTGGCGGGGGACAGGGGACAGATACGCAGTATTTT,CASPPGGGQGTDTQYF
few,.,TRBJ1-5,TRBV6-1,TGTGCCAGCATCCCAGGGGGCAATCAGCCCCAGCATTTT,CASIPGGNQPQHF
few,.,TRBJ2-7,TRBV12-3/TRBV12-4,TGTGCCAGCAGTTTAGTATGGGGGTCCTCCTACGAGCAGTACTTC,CASSLVWGSSYEQYF
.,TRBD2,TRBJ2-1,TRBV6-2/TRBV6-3,TGTGCCAGCGAGATTACCACTAGCGGGAGGGGTCAATACAATGAGCAGTTCTTC,CASEITTSGRGQYNEQFF
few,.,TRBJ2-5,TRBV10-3,TGTGCCATCAGCGAAGGACACTTAACGGAAGAGACCCAGTACTTC,CAISEGHLTEETQYF
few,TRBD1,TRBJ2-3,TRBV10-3,TGTGCCATCAGTGAACAGGGGGCAAGGACAGATACGCAGTATTTT,CAISEQGARTDTQYF
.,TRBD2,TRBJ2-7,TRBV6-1,TGTGCCAGCAGCCACACTAGCGGGGCATCCTACGAGCAGTACTTC,CASSHTSGASYEQYF